Below are 20 T cell receptor beta chains sequenced from a single sample in a study of blood T cell repertoires in COVID-19. Profiled with immunoSEQ multiplex PCR; TCRdb holds only in-frame clones, not every one. The top ten clones hold about 7.1% of a sample with about 110,000 clones, 65% to 80% of them seen once. The specimen sequenced was peripheral blood. Receptors were obtained from a woman aged 60 to 75 with acute or convalescent COVID-19.

This clone showed up just once. The chain couples TRBV10-3 to TRBJ2-2; possibly TRBD2 for D (6 bases). V was clipped by 7 bases and J by 3 bases, with 12 bases between them. Per the germline V gene, CDR1 is ENHRY and CDR2 is SYGVKD. The CDR3 sequence is 14 residues long. The CDR3 spells CAITATGDTGELFF. DNA for the CDR3: TGTGCCATCACGGCCACGGGAGACACCGGGGAGCTGTTTTTT.

The V gene is TRBV29-1, the J gene TRBJ1-5, with 10 nucleotides matching TRBD1. The CDR3 is made up of 14 amino acids. Germline values: CDR1 SQVTM, CDR2 ANQGSEA. V shed 6 bases and J 5 bases; nucleotides not matched to a gene: 7. The CDR3 is CSVKLGTGDQPQHF. The CDR3 bases are TGCAGCGTCAAACTCGGGACAGGGGATCAGCCCCAGCATTTT.

The genes are TRBV6-5 and TRBJ1-6, with D perhaps TRBD1 (5 bases). Trimming removed 8 bases from V and 9 bases from J, with 17 bases in between. Germline CDR1 and CDR2: MNHEY and SVGAGI. This CDR3 has 14 amino acids. The CDR3 nucleotides read TGTGCCAGCGACGGGGGTGGGAAAGGTTCACCCCTCCACTTT. It translates to CASDGGGKGSPLHF.

Regarding this clone: At the DNA level, this CDR3 is encoded by other sequences in the same sample as well. This CDR3 is CASSLGLAGGTDTQYF. The CDR3 DNA follows: TGTGCCAGCAGCTTAGGACTAGCGGGGGGCACAGATACGCAGTATTTT. This chain joins TRBV7-9 and TRBJ2-3; 12 bases are shared with TRBD2. CDR3 length: 16 amino acids. Germline values: CDR1 SEHNR, CDR2 FQNEAQ (reference sequence). V dropped 1 base and J dropped 1; count of bases not matched to a gene: 0.

This sequence joins TRBV4-2 and TRBJ2-4; 10 bases align to TRBD1. The CDR3 is 17 amino acids. V lost 3 bases to trimming and J lost 2 bases; unmatched junction nucleotides: 7. Germline CDR1 LGHNA, CDR2 YNFKEQ. DNA for the CDR3: TGTGCCAGCAGCCAGGGGGGACAGGGGCTTACCAAAAACATTCAGTACTTC. Translation gives CASSQGGQGLTKNIQYF.

This clone was found once. The chain recombines TRBV2 with TRBJ2-3; D remains unclear. V lost 2 bases, J lost 2 bases, and 8 bases lay in between. The CDR3 totals 14 residues. Germline V gives CDR1 SNHLY, CDR2 FYNNEI. DNA for the CDR3: TGTGCCAGCAGTGAACCCCAGTTCACAGATACGCAGTATTTT. Amino acids: CASSEPQFTDTQYF.

This chain connects TRBV4-2 to TRBJ2-3; no clear D gene. Germline-derived CDR1 and CDR2 are LGHNA and YNFKEQ. V was pared by 0 bases and J by 3 bases, with 7 bases between. The CDR3 extends over 14 amino acids. The CDR3 loop reads CASSQDMRTDTQYF. CDR3 nucleotides: TGTGCCAGCAGCCAAGATATGCGGACAGATACGCAGTATTTT.

The gene calls are TRBV9 and TRBJ1-4; 7 bases align to TRBD1. Germline-derived CDR1 and CDR2 are SGDLS and YYNGEE. V trimming: 0 bases; J trimming: 4 bases; junction bases outside the gene matches: 3. CDR3 length: 15 residues. The CDR3 sequence: CASSVGDSLNEKLFF. As DNA, the CDR3 is TGTGCCAGCAGCGTAGGGGACAGCCTTAATGAAAAACTGTTTTTT.

This clone was counted a single time. The rearrangement joins TRBV30 to TRBJ1-2; 12 nucleotides agree with TRBD1. Germline V lookup: CDR1 GTSNPN, CDR2 SVGIG (reference sequence). This CDR3 has 17 amino acids. V was clipped by 0 bases and J by 4 bases; unmatched bases: 9. The chain's CDR3 is CAWSVRGTGGAGYGYTF. Written as DNA, the CDR3 is TGTGCCTGGAGTGTACGAGGGACAGGGGGCGCCGGCTATGGCTACACCTTC. The full variable domain, completed using reference TRBV30 and TRBJ1-2, is SQTIHQWPATLVQPVGSPLSLECTVEGTSNPNLYWYRQAAGRGLQLLFYSVGIGQISSEVPQNLSASRPQDRQFILSSKKLLLSDSGFYLCAWSVRGTGGAGYGYTFGSGTRLTVV.

This chain uses TRBV30 with TRBJ1-6; D remains ambiguous. Germline-derived CDR1 and CDR2 are GTSNPN and SVGIG (reference sequence). This CDR3 is 12 amino acids long. V lost 0 bases and J 10 bases, leaving 7 bases between the germline ends. The DNA for the CDR3 is TGTGCCTGGAGTGTATCGAGATCACCCCTCCACTTT. It translates to CAWSVSRSPLHF. The entire variable domain, with the rest obtained from reference TRBV30 and TRBJ1-6, is as follows: SQTIHQWPATLVQPVGSPLSLECTVEGTSNPNLYWYRQAAGRGLQLLFYSVGIGQISSEVPQNLSASRPQDRQFILSSKKLLLSDSGFYLCAWSVSRSPLHFGNGTRLTVT.

The genes are TRBV19 and TRBJ2-7; no definite D call. Germline CDR1 and CDR2: LNHDA and SQIVND (reference sequence). CDR3 size: 13 residues. V was cut by 0 bases and J by 3 bases, with 6 bases left in between. CDR3 DNA: TGTGCCAGTAGTATAGAGGCCCGCTACGAGCAGTACTTC. Amino acid sequence: CASSIEARYEQYF.

V is TRBV6-5 and J is TRBJ2-1; 9 nucleotides agree with TRBD2. This CDR3 is 15 amino acids long. J was trimmed by 9 bases and V by 5 bases; bases with no gene match: 11. CDR1 is MNHEY, CDR2 SVGAGI, per germline. The CDR3 DNA reads as TGTGCCAGCAGTCCCTGGCGGGGGGGCCAAGGTGAGCAGTTCTTC. It encodes CASSPWRGGQGEQFF.

This clone showed up just a few times. This chain links TRBV7-2 with TRBJ1-3; 8 bases agree with TRBD1. V trimming: 4 bases; J trimming: 3 bases; junction bases outside the gene matches: 11. Germline CDR1 SGHTA, CDR2 FQGNSA. This CDR3 has 17 amino acids. DNA for the CDR3: TGTGCCAGCAGCTCCCATCCAGGGGGCAGGGGTGGAAACACCATATATTTT. Its translation is CASSSHPGGRGGNTIYF.

The J gene is TRBJ2-7, the V gene TRBV30, with TRBD2 identical over 7 bases. CDR3 length: 13 amino acids. Germline V gene sequence: CDR1 GTSNPN, CDR2 SVGIG (reference sequence). J lost 2 bases, V lost 1 base, and 2 bases had no gene match. This chain's CDR3 is CAWSAGGPYEQYF. The CDR3 DNA sequence: TGTGCCTGGAGTGCGGGGGGACCCTACGAGCAGTACTTC.

The sample holds one count of this clone. The rearrangement links TRBV6-1 to TRBJ1-1; the match to TRBD1 covers 8 bases. This CDR3 region has 16 residues. The trim removed 0 bases at V and 8 bases at J, leaving 11 bases unmatched. Germline lookup yields CDR1 MNHNS and CDR2 SASEGT. CDR3 nucleotides: TGTGCCAGCAGTGAAGCGCTTAGTAAACCAGGGGGCGAAGCTTTCTTT. Its protein is CASSEALSKPGGEAFF.

The chain carries TRBV27 and TRBJ1-2, with 10 nucleotides matching TRBD1. The germline V gene encodes CDR1 MNHEY and CDR2 SMNVEV (reference sequence). Trimming cost V 3 bases and J 4 bases; bases outside gene matches: 8. The CDR3 is 16 amino acids. The CDR3 region is CASSFRGQGGSYGYTF. The CDR3 DNA reads as TGTGCCAGCAGTTTCCGCGGACAGGGGGGGAGCTATGGCTACACCTTC.

The chain recombines TRBV28 with TRBJ1-2; tentative D call: TRBD1 (6 bases). V was cut by 3 bases and J by 5 bases, with 16 bases left in between. The germline V gene has CDR1 MDHEN and CDR2 SYDVKM. This CDR3 spans 15 amino acids. The CDR3 reads CASSFRGLGAYGYTF. For the CDR3, the DNA is TGTGCCAGCAGTTTCAGGGGTCTAGGGGCGTATGGCTACACCTTC.

The V gene is TRBV7-2, the J gene TRBJ2-1; 14 positions agree with TRBD2. The length of the CDR3 is 15 residues. V was clipped by 5 bases and J by 11 bases; unmatched bases: 8. Germline V gene data show CDR1 as SGHTA and CDR2 as FQGNSA. The CDR3 loop is CASSQTGTSGGKQFF. CDR3 coding DNA: TGTGCCAGCAGCCAGACCGGGACTAGCGGGGGAAAGCAGTTCTTC.

J is TRBJ2-7 and V is TRBV7-9; D is possibly TRBD2 (6 bases). The V gene's germline CDR1 is SEHNR and CDR2 FQNEAQ (reference sequence). V gave up 2 bases and J gave up 4 bases, with 15 bases separating them. The CDR3 is 15 amino acids. The CDR3 bases are TGTGCCAGCAGCTTAAGGTCCGGGGGAACGTACGAGCAGTACTTC. This codes for CASSLRSGGTYEQYF.

The rearrangement joins TRBV2 to TRBJ1-5, with unresolved D. CDR1 SNHLY and CDR2 FYNNEI come from the germline V gene. The CDR3 has 12 residues. V shed 3 bases and J shed 3 bases, with 3 bases lying between them. The CDR3 here is CASSEANQPQHF. CDR3 bases: TGTGCCAGCAGTGAGGCCAATCAGCCCCAGCATTTT.